Each of the 2 T cell receptor beta chains below was sequenced from the same sample in a study of early T cells in non-severe SARS-CoV-2 infection. MiXCR was run by TCRdb on the 5' RACE reads, yielding one entry per CDR3 protein. The sample consists of about 77,000 distinct CDR3 sequences, approximately 5% of them appearing once. The sample here was whole blood, taken at baseline. Every receptor here comes from an adult who was a healthcare worker with PCR-confirmed SARS-CoV-2 infection or an uninfected control (not recorded which).

V usage is TRBV6-1 and J usage is TRBJ2-5, with 8 nucleotides matching TRBD2. After removal of 4 bases from V and 4 bases from J, the junction contained 14 bases not matched to a gene. The germline V gene encodes CDR1 MNHNS and CDR2 SASEGT. The length of the CDR3 is 17 residues. CDR3 residues: CASSALSWREAGETQYF. CDR3 DNA sequence: TGTGCCAGCAGTGCCCTTTCCTGGCGGGAGGCTGGAGAGACCCAGTACTTC.

The table lists this clonotype with many counts. The chain carries TRBV20-1 and TRBJ2-1, with 11 bases aligning to TRBD2. The CDR3 covers 16 residues. V lost 1 base and J lost 7; bases outside the gene matches: 9. The germline V gene encodes CDR1 DFQATT and CDR2 SNEGSKA (reference sequence). The CDR3 sequence: CSARASLAGVDNEQFF. DNA for the CDR3: TGCAGTGCTAGAGCTTCACTAGCGGGAGTGGATAATGAGCAGTTCTTC.